This TCR beta chain was observed in a study of control samples from healthy donors and cancer patients. Only in-frame clones appear in the TCRdb table, and some are missing; sequencing was by immunoSEQ multiplex PCR. The sample lists 75,000 to 100,000 clones, 92% occurring once. Germline values: CDR1 SGHRS, CDR2 YFSETQ. V was cut by 0 bases and J by 5 bases, with 14 bases left in between. CDR3 length: 15 residues. J is TRBJ1-1 and V is TRBV5-1; D might be TRBD1 (5 bases). Sequencing was carried out using blood. The origin of this receptor is a human donor in good health. The donor label of this sample is uncertain. The CDR3 sequence is CASSLGGLRDTEAFF. The DNA of the CDR3 is TGCGCCAGCAGCTTGGGGGGCCTACGGGATACTGAAGCTTTCTTT.